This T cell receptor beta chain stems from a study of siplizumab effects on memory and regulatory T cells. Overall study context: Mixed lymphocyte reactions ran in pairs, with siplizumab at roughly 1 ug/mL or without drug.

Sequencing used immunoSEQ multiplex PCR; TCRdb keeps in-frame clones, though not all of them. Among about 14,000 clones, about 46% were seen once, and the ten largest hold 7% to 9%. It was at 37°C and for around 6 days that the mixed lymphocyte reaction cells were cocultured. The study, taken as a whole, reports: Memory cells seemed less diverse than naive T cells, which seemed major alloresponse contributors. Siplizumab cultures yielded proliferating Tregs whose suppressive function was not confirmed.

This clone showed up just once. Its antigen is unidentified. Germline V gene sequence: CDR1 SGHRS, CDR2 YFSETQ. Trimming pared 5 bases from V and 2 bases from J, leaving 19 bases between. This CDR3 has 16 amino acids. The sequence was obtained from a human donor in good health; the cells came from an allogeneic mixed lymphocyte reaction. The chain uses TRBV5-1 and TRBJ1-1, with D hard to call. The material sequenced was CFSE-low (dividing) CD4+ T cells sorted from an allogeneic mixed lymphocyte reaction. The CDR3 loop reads CASSFRPSGSNTEAFF. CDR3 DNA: TGCGCCAGCAGTTTTCGACCGTCGGGCTCTAACACTGAAGCTTTCTTT.